This T cell receptor beta chain is drawn from a study of blood T cell repertoires in COVID-19. Study background: Both acute and convalescent COVID-19 samples were obtained from the United States, Italy and Spain. From T cells, B-cell-depleted T cells, or PBMCs came the material, which was cDNA or gDNA.

Seattle patients were enrolled during active infection and followed longitudinally. V lost 1 base to trimming and J lost 3 bases, with 6 bases between them. The CDR3 consists of 13 residues. Sequenced by immunoSEQ multiplex PCR; TCRdb stores in-frame clones only, minus some. The sample consists of some 200,000 clones, roughly 76% of them appearing once. The chain has TRBV12-3 or TRBV12-4 and TRBJ2-5, with D tentatively TRBD2 (6 bases). This receptor was obtained from a woman aged 40 to 50 with COVID-19, enrolled during active disease. The source material was peripheral blood. CDR3 residues: CASSLGGEETQYF. The CDR3 coding sequence is TGTGCCAGCAGTTTAGGGGGGGAAGAGACCCAGTACTTC.